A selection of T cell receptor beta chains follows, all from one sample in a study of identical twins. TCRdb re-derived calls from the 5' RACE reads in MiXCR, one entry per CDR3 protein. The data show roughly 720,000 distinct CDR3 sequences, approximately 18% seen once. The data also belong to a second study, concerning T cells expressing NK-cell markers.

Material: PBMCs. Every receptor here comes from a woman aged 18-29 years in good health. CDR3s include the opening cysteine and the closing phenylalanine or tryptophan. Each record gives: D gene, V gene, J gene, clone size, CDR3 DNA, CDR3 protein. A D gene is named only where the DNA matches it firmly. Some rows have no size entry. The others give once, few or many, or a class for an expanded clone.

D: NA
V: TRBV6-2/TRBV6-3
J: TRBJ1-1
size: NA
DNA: TGTGCCAGCAGCCCGGCGGCCCTGAACCCTGAAGCTTTCTTT
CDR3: CASSPAALNPEAFF

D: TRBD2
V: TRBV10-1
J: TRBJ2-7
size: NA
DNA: TGCGCCAGCAGTGCCGTGACTAGCGGTACTGAGCAGTACTTC
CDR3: CASSAVTSGTEQYF

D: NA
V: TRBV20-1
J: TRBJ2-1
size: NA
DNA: TGCAGTGCAGAAGGCCTATCCAACAATGAGCAGTTCTTC
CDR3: CSAEGLSNNEQFF

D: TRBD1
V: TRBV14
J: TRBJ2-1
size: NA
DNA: TGTGCCAGCAGCCAGCCTGAGACAGGGAACTACAATGAGCAGTTCTTC
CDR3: CASSQPETGNYNEQFF

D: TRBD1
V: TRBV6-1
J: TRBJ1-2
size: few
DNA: TGTGCCAGCAGTCTCACAGGGGTTGAAGGCTACACCTTC
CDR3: CASSLTGVEGYTF

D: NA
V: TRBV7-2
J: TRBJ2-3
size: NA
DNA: TGTGCCAGCAGCTTTCGGCGGGCCCACACAGATACGCAGTATTTT
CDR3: CASSFRRAHTDTQYF

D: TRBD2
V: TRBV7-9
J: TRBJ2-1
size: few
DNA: TGTGCCAGCAGTCCCCTAGCGGGGGACTCCTACAATGAGCAGTTCTTC
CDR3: CASSPLAGDSYNEQFF

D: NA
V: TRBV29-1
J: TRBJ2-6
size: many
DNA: TGCAGCGTTGGTAGGATGGGGCACTCTGGGGCCAACGTCCTGACTTTC
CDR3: CSVGRMGHSGANVLTF

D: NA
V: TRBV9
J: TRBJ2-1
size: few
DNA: TGTGCCAGCAGCGAATACTACGGGAGCGGTAACAATGAGCAGTTCTTC
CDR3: CASSEYYGSGNNEQFF

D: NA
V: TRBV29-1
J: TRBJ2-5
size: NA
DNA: TGCAGCGCCATTAGGGAGACCCAGTACTTC
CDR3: CSAIRETQYF

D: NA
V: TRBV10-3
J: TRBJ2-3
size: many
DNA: TGTGCCATCACCGAAGGGCAGGAAAGCACAGATACGCAGTATTTT
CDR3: CAITEGQESTDTQYF

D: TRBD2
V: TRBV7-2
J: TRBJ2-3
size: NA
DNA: TGTGCCAGCAGCCCCCTAGCGGCTAGCAGAGATACGCAGTATTTT
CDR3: CASSPLAASRDTQYF

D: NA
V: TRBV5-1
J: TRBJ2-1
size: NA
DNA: TGCGCCAGCAGCTTGGGTACTAGCAACTACAATGAGCAGTTCTTC
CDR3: CASSLGTSNYNEQFF

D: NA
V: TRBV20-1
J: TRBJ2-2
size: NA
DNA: TGCAGTGCTAGGACCCGCCCCGGGGAGCTGTTTTTT
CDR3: CSARTRPGELFF

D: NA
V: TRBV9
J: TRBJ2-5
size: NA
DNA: TGTGCCAGCAGCACCGGGGACCAAGAGACCCAGTACTTC
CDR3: CASSTGDQETQYF

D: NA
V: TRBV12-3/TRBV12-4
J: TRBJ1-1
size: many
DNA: TGTGCCAGCAGTTTACGGTTGGGGTACGCTGAAGCTTTCTTT
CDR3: CASSLRLGYAEAFF

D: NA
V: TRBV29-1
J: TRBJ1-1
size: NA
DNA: TGCAGCGCTCACGGGCCGGCTGAAGCTTTCTTT
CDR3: CSAHGPAEAFF

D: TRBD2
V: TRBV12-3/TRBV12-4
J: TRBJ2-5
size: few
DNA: TGTGCCAGCAGCGGCGGCGGGGGTCGAGAGACCCAGTACTTC
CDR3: CASSGGGGRETQYF

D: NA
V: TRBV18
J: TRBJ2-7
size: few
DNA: TGTGCCAGCTCACCGTGGCTAGGAGGCGACGAGCAGTACTTC
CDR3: CASSPWLGGDEQYF

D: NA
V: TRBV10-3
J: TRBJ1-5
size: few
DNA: TGTGCCATCAGTGAGTCTCGGGGGTTAGATCAGCCCCAGCATTTT
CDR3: CAISESRGLDQPQHF

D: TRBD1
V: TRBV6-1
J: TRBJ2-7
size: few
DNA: TGTGCCAGCAGTCAACAGGGGATGGCCTACGAGCAGTACTTC
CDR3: CASSQQGMAYEQYF

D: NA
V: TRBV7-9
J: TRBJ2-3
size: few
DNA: TGTGCCAGCAGCTCCGGACGGCCCAGCACAGATACGCAGTATTTT
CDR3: CASSSGRPSTDTQYF

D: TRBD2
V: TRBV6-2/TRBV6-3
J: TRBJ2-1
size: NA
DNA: TGTGCCAGCAGTTACGGACTAGAGGGGCACAATGAGCAGTTCTTC
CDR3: CASSYGLEGHNEQFF

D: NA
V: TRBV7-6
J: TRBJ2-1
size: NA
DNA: TGTGCCAGCAGCTTAATTCCATCCGATTACAATGAGCAGTTCTTC
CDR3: CASSLIPSDYNEQFF

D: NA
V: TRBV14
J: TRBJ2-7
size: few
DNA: TGTGCCAGCAGCCAAGCAGCTTACGAGCAGTACTTC
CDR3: CASSQAAYEQYF

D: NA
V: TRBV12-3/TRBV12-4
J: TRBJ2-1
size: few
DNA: TGTGCCAGCAGCCCGTATTCCCCGGGGCAGTTCTTC
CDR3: CASSPYSPGQFF

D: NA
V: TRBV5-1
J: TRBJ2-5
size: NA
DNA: TGCGCCAGCAGCATCAACGGGGAGACCCAGTACTTC
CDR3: CASSINGETQYF

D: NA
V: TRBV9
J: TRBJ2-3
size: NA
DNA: TGTGCCAGCAGCTTACCACCTAGACCGACGGGAGATACGCAGTATTTT
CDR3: CASSLPPRPTGDTQYF

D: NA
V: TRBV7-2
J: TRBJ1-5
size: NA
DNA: TGTGCCAGCAGCTTAATAAGGGACAATCAGCCCCAGCATTTT
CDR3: CASSLIRDNQPQHF

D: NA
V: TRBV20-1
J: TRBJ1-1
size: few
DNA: TGCAGTGCTAGGAACAGCCATGAAGCTTTCTTT
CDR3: CSARNSHEAFF

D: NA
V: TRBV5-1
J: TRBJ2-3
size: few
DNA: TGCGCCAGCAGCGCCGGGGGGCCCACAGATACGCAGTATTTT
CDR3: CASSAGGPTDTQYF

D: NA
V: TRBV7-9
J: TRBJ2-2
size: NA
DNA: TGTGCCAGCAGCTTAGCGCGGTTCGCGAACACCGGGGAGCTGTTTTTT
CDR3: CASSLARFANTGELFF

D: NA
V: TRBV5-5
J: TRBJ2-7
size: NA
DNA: TGTGCCAGCAGCCCTTGGCTTAATCGCGAGCAGTACTTC
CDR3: CASSPWLNREQYF

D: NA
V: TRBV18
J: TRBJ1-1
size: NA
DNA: TGTGCCAGCTCACCGGGCGCAGGGTTAAACACTGAAGCTTTGTTT
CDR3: CASSPGAGLNTEALF

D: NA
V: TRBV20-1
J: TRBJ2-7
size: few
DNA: TGCAGTGCTCGCTCGGGAGTCAACTACGAGCAGTACTTC
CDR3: CSARSGVNYEQYF

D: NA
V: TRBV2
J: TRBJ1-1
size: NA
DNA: NA
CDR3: CASSTSGAMNTEAFF

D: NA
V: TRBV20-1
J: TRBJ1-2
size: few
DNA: TGCAGTGCTCGGGTTGCCTACCGATATGGCTACACCTTC
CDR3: CSARVAYRYGYTF

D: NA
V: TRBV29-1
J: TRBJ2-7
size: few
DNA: TGCAGCGTTGGAACAGGAGCCGTCTACGAGCAGTACTTC
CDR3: CSVGTGAVYEQYF

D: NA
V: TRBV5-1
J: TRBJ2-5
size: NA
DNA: TGCGCCAGCAGCTTGGTAACCGCTCAAAGGGAGACCCAGTACTTC
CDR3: CASSLVTAQRETQYF

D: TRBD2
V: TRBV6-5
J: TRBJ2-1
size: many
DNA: TGTGCCAGCAGCTTGACTAGCCCGAGCTCCTACAATGAGCAGTTCTTC
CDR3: CASSLTSPSSYNEQFF

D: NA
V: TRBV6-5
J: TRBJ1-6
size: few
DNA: TGTGCCAGCAGTTCCGAACCGGGACAATATAATTCACCCCTCCACTTT
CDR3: CASSSEPGQYNSPLHF

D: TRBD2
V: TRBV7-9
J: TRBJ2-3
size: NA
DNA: TGTGCCAGCAGCCCGCGACTAGCGGGGGGGCTTGTGAATACGCAGTATTTT
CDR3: CASSPRLAGGLVNTQYF

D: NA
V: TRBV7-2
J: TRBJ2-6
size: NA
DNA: TGCGCCAGCAGCTTGAGGCAGGGCTCTGGGGCCAACGTCCTGACTTTC
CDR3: CASSLRQGSGANVLTF

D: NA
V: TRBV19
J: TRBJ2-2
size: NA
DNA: TGTGCCAGTAGTATTATTGGCGGGGAGCTGTTTTTT
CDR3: CASSIIGGELFF

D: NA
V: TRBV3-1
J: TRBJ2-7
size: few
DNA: TGTGCCAGCAGTCAGACCGGGACGGCTACCTACGAGCAGTACTTC
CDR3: CASSQTGTATYEQYF

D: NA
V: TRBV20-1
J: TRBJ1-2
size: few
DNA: TGCAGTGCCTGGACAGCTCGCCGGGATGGCTACACCTTC
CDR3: CSAWTARRDGYTF